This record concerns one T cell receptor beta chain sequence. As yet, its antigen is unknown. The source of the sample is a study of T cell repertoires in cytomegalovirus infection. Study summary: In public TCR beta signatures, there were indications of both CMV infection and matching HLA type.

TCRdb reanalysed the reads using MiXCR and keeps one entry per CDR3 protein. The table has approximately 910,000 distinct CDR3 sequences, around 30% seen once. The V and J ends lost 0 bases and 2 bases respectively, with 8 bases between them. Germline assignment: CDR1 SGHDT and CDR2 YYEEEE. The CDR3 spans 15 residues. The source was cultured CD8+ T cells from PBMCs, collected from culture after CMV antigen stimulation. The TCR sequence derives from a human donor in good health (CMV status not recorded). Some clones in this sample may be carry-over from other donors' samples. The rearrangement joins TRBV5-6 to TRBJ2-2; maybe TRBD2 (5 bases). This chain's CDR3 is CASSLGEINTGELFF. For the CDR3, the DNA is TGTGCCAGCAGCTTGGGGGAGATAAACACCGGGGAGCTGTTTTTT.